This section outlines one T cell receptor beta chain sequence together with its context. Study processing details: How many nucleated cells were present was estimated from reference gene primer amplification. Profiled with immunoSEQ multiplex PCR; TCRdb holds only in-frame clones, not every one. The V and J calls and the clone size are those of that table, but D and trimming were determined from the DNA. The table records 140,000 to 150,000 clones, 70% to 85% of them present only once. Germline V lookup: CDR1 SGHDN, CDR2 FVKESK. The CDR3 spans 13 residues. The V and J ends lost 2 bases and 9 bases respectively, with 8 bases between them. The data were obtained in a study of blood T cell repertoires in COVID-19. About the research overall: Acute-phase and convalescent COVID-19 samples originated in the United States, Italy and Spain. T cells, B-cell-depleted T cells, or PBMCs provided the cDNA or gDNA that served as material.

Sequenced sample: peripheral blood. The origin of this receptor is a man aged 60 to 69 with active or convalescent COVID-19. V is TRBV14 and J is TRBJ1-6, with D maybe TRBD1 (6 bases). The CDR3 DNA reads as TGTGCCAGCAGCCAACAGGGGTTTTCACCCCTCCACTTT. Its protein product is CASSQQGFSPLHF.